This T cell receptor (beta chain) was profiled in a study of T cells in narcolepsy. Study summary: Patients with NT1 or NT2 and healthy control donors were enrolled.

Findings and caveats of the study: Some memory CD4+ repertoires had no autoreactive clone sequences.

V was trimmed by 4 bases and J by 4 bases, leaving 10 bases between them. Per the germline V gene, CDR1 is KGHSH and CDR2 is LQKENI. CDR3 length: 13 amino acids. Produced via immunoSEQ multiplex PCR; TCRdb's table is partial and in-frame only. The profile shows 30,000 to 35,000 clones, around four fifths of them singletons. Note on this clone: The antigen remains undetermined.

Sequencing input: CD45RA- memory CD4+ T cells from PBMCs. This TCR was sampled from a human donor with narcolepsy. The rearrangement links TRBV18 to TRBJ1-1; D might be TRBD1 (6 bases). The CDR3 region has the DNA TGTGCCAGCTCACAGGAGGGGGGCACTGAAGCTTTCTTT. Protein product: CASSQEGGTEAFF.